One T cell receptor (beta chain) is described in this entry. What antigen it recognizes has not been identified. No per-base quality is available; no much larger clone lies one base away. Library creation used the immunoSEQ multiplex PCR assay. The multiplex PCR relied on a mix of 60 forward primers for TCR Vbeta segments and 13 reverse primers for TCR Jbeta segments. The CDR3 region of rearranged TCR beta genes was amplified from genomic DNA by a multiplex PCR assay. The amplified TCR beta libraries were sequenced on the Illumina HiSeq System as 87-base-pair reads. Per the authors' processing: Across the 700 or so repertoires, a later analysis counted 60 million to 90 million unique TCR beta chains, 9.5 million to 12 million of which were shared by at least two donors. To remove PCR and sequencing errors, raw reads were error-corrected and collapsed into unique sequences using a nearest-neighbor algorithm that merged closely related sequences. CDR3 sequences were aligned to IMGT reference sequences to assign V, D and J gene segments. For a sequence to be retained, a match of at least six nucleotides to both a V gene segment and a J gene segment was required. Rearrangements were called productive when the CDR3 lacked stop codons and stayed in frame with V and J; all others were non-productive. Following IMGT convention, CDR3 was defined as the stretch from the second conserved V-encoded cysteine to the conserved J-encoded phenylalanine. Sequences without an unambiguous match to a single V gene segment were excluded from the earlier analysis of about 640 of the donors. An earlier analysis of 587 of the donors called V segments functional above 56.7% productive rearrangements and segregating when the between-donor standard deviation exceeded 5%. A statistical classification framework was developed to diagnose cytomegalovirus status using the catalog of TCR beta chain sequences. In a later analysis, TCR nucleotide sequences were compared against IMGT/GENE-DB human TR gene sequences so that V and J genes could be assigned. In a later analysis, CDR3 sequences and most-parsimonious VDJ recombination scenarios were assigned using the TCRdist pipeline. In a later analysis, each TCR beta chain was defined by its CDR3 amino acid sequence together with its V-gene family, and reads without a unique V-gene family were excluded. A later analysis removed 592 highly shared, low-generation-probability nucleotide sequences to deal with suspected cross-contamination and a sequencing artifact. In a later analysis, a clonal expansion index for each public chain was calculated from normalized within-repertoire ranks of inferred template counts. Generation probabilities in a later analysis came from a VDJ recombination model fitted to out-of-frame rearrangements, and those results were checked against IGoR. In a later analysis, hypergeometric tests were used to score TCR-TCR, TCR-HLA and TCR-CMV co-occurrence, with a repertoire-size bias correction applied to TCR pairs. To estimate false discovery rates, a later analysis permuted the HLA or CMV assignments 20 times. A later analysis grouped co-occurring TCRs with DBSCAN, adding TCRdist sequence similarity when clustering within HLA-allele-positive subsets. Co-occurrence clustering excluded repertoires with fewer than 30,000 or more than 120,000 public chains, plus five with anomalous nucleotide sharing. TCRdb mirrors the immuneACCESS table, restricted to in-frame sequences. Some clones are absent from its copies; in checked studies, under half trace to an unresolved V gene, and the reason for the others is unknown. V, J and clone size derive from that table, while D and trimming were established from the DNA sequence. This sample has about 150,000 clones in its table, and around 72% of those were observed once. Of the sample, approximately 2.1% is held by the ten largest clones.

The cohort was made up of around 720 healthy bone marrow donors. Cohort members were all nominally healthy when sampled, although unrecorded immune exposures were likely present. The donor was CMV seronegative and belonged to the group of around 350 seronegative cohort members. Every donor gave a peripheral blood sample, and the peripheral blood mononuclear cells from that sample were used for TCR beta sequencing. Genomic DNA extraction from the blood cell samples was performed with the Qiagen DNeasy Blood Extraction Kit. CDR1 is given as ENHRY and CDR2 as SYGVKD, both from the germline V gene. The cysteine opens and the phenylalanine closes a CDR3 of 14 amino acids. This entry keeps only the CDR3 DNA: 42 bases, framed from base 1. V loses 7 bases at its end and J loses 2 bases; junction bases beyond the gene matches: 5. These data come from a study of cytomegalovirus exposure and HLA in healthy donors (dated by TCRdb to the late 2010s). Background on the whole study: According to an earlier analysis of a few hundred of the donors, about 180 million T cells yielded over 90 million unique TCR beta sequences and about 300 Gb of sequence data. Along with the roughly 700-subject first cohort, a separate validation cohort of over a hundred different subjects was used. An early release covering just under 650 HLA-typed donors comprised about 300 gigabases of sequencing data and around 85 million unique TCR sequences. A later analysis re-examined previously published TCR beta repertoires from more than 600 donors and added high-resolution HLA genotyping to investigate patterns of TCR occurrence. Alongside the repertoire data, information on donor age, sex, ethnicity and CMV serostatus was compiled. Across about 380 genotyped donors of the cohort, an average of 235,054 unique TCR beta nucleotide sequences per donor were sequenced, and approximately 19% of those sequences were non-productive. About five DR-DQ haplotypes were handled as single units for association and clustering because linkage in the cohort was strong. Typing coverage varied by locus: 629-630 donors for A, B, C, DRB1 and DQB1; approximately 500 for DQA1; over 600 for DPA1; about 450 for DPB1. Class I and class II HLA loci were covered by the typing at four-digit resolution. The aim of the study was to test whether cataloging public T cell receptors could identify signatures of past pathogen exposure. All discovery cohort repertoires had been generated on a single sequencing platform. Using immunosequencing, the study profiled T cell repertoires from fewer than 700 subjects and related those repertoires to cytomegalovirus serostatus. To decide whether each TCR beta V gene segment behaved as functional or pseudogenic, an earlier analysis of 587 of the donors relied on high-throughput TCR beta sequencing. High-throughput TCR immunosequencing, statistical association of individual TCRs with disease status, and machine learning were combined to predict cytomegalovirus infection status. In the later analysis, no new phenotypic data were used to find candidate immune exposures; instead, reliance was placed on TCR beta sequences and their occurrence across donors. The genetic ancestry cluster associated with self-reported Caucasian donors included 80% to 90% of the 350 to 500 genotyped donors. In a later genetic analysis, genome-wide SNP genotypes for about 55% of the 666 donors were used, and that subset was treated as a discovery cohort. Here is what the overall study found, with its caveats: The only immune exposure information available for the cohort was CMV serostatus. Seventeen rarely observed V segments, including chromosome 9 orphons, were excluded from the earlier analysis of some 590 of the donors because counts were too low. In a later analysis, HLA-associated TCR beta chains showed more clonal expansion and lower generation probabilities than non-associated chains that were equally common. A further reported finding was that TCR beta sequences accurately predicted the HLA-A and HLA-B alleles for most subjects in the first cohort. Because HLA typing was unavailable for some donors at each locus, only the typed subset was used in association tests. Roughly uniform sequencing depth across donors was assumed in presence/absence analyses, although this assumption may not hold. The 87-base-pair reads could not distinguish some IMGT-functional V segments, including TRBV6-2 and TRBV6-3, so those segments were excluded. Across donors, most TCR sequences were observed very rarely, whereas some public TCRs were present in many individuals. The study listed around 160 TCR beta chains as associated with cytomegalovirus. Broadly in line with IMGT annotations, most TCR beta V segments showed up in productive rearrangements about 87% or about 30% of the time in an earlier analysis of approximately 600 of the donors. The sequencing pipeline was judged likely to have produced a cluster of highly shared sequence variants as a technical artifact. At a false discovery rate of 0.05, a later analysis linked under 20,000 TCR beta sequences to specific HLA alleles. Linkage disequilibrium might explain the correlated functional status among segregating V segments, but an unknown experimental factor could not be excluded. According to a later genetic analysis, donors in an Asian-associated ancestry cluster had fewer N-insertions in productive TCRs than the roughly 700-donor mean. In a later analysis, several top co-occurrence clusters were reported to appear linked to parvovirus B19, influenza, CMV and Epstein-Barr virus. In vitro tests confirmed that a few of the cytomegalovirus-associated TCR beta chains recognize cytomegalovirus antigens. When HLA alleles, especially DR and DQ, strongly co-occurred, TCR associations were difficult to assign to individual alleles. According to a later analysis, TCR association rates differed among HLA loci, with DRB1 alleles showing the most associated TCRs and HLA-C alleles showing the fewest. In this cohort, only TCR beta chains were sequenced, and detectable features were limited by the absence of alpha or paired-chain data. In a later analysis, most CMV-associated TCR beta chains were found to appear HLA-restricted, with HLA associations seemingly driven largely by CMV exposure. Cytomegalovirus status was reported to be diagnosed by the classifier with high specificity and sensitivity in both the original and validation cohorts. The authors suggested that the approach could potentially be extended to other disease states and immunological phenotypes. A later genetic analysis associated a missense DCLRE1C variant with V-gene and J-gene trimming of TCR beta chains, and an independent cohort replicated the association.

The sequencing sample was made of PBMCs. The receptor was derived from a man in his forties or fifties in good health and CMV-seronegative. The chain links TRBV10-3 with TRBJ1-2; 9 nucleotides in the junction match TRBD1. The bases are TGTGCCATCAAAGGACAGGGGTCGAACTATGGCTACACCTTC. It translates as CAIKGQGSNYGYTF.